This entry features one TCR beta chain sequence. Original methodology: By means of reference gene primer amplification, nucleated cell counts were estimated. Produced via immunoSEQ multiplex PCR; TCRdb's table is partial and in-frame only. That table gives V, J and clone size, and the DNA gave D and trimming. The data hold 250,000 or so clones, with approximately 80% observed a single time. The source of the sample is a study of blood T cell repertoires in COVID-19. CDR1 is SGHRS, CDR2 YFSETQ, per germline. The length of the CDR3 is 16 residues. With 0 bases clipped from V and 0 bases from J, the junction kept 2 bases outside the gene matches.

The material sequenced was peripheral blood. The chain carries TRBV5-1 and TRBJ2-2; 7 bases are a match to TRBD1. The receptor comes from a woman at least 80 years old with acute or convalescent COVID-19. The CDR3 DNA reads as TGCGCCAGCAGCTTGGGGGACAGAGCGAACACCGGGGAGCTGTTTTTT. This gives the protein CASSLGDRANTGELFF.